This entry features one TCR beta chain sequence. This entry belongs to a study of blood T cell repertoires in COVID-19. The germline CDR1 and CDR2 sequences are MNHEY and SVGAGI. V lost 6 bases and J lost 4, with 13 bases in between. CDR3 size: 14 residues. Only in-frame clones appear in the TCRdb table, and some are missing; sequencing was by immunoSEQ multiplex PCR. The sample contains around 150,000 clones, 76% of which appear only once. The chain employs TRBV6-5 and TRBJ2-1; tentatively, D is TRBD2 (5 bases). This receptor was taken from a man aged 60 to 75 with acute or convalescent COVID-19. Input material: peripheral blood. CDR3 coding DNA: TGTGCCAGCAGGCGGACTGCGGTGTACAATGAGCAGTTCTTC. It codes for CASRRTAVYNEQFF.